This section outlines one T cell receptor (beta chain) sequence together with its context. The clone's antigen remains unknown. No base-level quality is on record; no much larger clone is a single base apart. These data belong to a study of blood T cell repertoires in COVID-19 (dated by TCRdb to the early 2020s). Study-wide context: Collaborator samples came from the United States, Italy and Spain and covered acute and convalescent phases of COVID-19. Nearly every sample came with metadata listing a de-identified subject ID, COVID-19 status, age in years and sex. The repertoires were released in a freely available public database meant as a resource for research on the immune response to SARS-CoV-2. The samples were drawn from the first 160 participants of the ongoing ImmuneRACE study and from over 950 subjects provided by 6 global collaborators. Where HLA class I and class II types were available, the types were taken from metadata supplied by the sample provider, not from assay-based typing. Deeply sampled blood TCRbeta repertoires from subjects exposed to, actively infected with, or recovered from COVID-19 were included in the dataset. The prospective study material was composed of cDNA or gDNA derived from T cells, B-cell-depleted T cells, or PBMCs.

V loses 3 bases of germline sequence and J loses 8 bases, and the interval between the two ends is 10 bases. Measured from the cysteine to the phenylalanine, the CDR3 is 12 residues long. CDR3 DNA only is kept here, 36 bases in frame from base 1. Collaborating institutions collected whole blood in K2EDTA tubes following their own protocols. For TCRbeta analysis, collaborator samples were shipped as frozen whole blood, as isolated PBMCs, or as DNA extracted from either sample type. TCRbeta CDR3 regions were amplified from genomic DNA by means of the immunoSEQ Assay, a bias-controlled multiplex PCR. As for the original processing: The number of nucleated cells in each sample was estimated from the amplification of reference gene primers within the assay. To quantify the absolute abundance of each unique TCRbeta CDR3 rearrangement, sequence reads were collapsed and filtered. For each sample, productive Simpson clonality was calculated by taking the square root of Simpson's diversity index across productive rearrangements. TCRdb carries this immuneACCESS record with in-frame sequences only. Its versions omit some clonotypes, under half of them owing to an unresolved V gene in the studies checked, with the rest unexplained. V and J calls and clone size are given by that table; D and trimming were obtained from the DNA. This sample holds just over 650,000 clones; approximately 90% were observed only once. Together, the top ten hold approximately 0.3% of the sample.

Broad study findings and their caveats: The amount of clinical and demographic metadata varied by source and participant and was provided uncurated.

This clonotype was sampled from a young woman with acute or convalescent COVID-19. Sequencing used peripheral blood. The sequence links TRBV12-3 or TRBV12-4 to TRBJ1-2, and TRBD1 may be the D gene, going by 6 matching bases. Read as DNA, the sequence is TGTGCCAGCAGTTTGATCAGGGGAGGCTACACCTTC. Translation gives CASSLIRGGYTF.